The 19 T cell receptor beta chains reported below all come from one sample, sequenced in a study of blood T cell repertoires in COVID-19. Here immunoSEQ multiplex PCR was the method, and the copy in TCRdb shows in-frame clones only, minus some. The sample includes approximately 38,000 clones, roughly nine tenths of them seen just once. The sequenced sample consisted of peripheral blood. The receptors were sampled from a man aged 25 to 45 with active or convalescent COVID-19.

This clone was detected only once. The rearrangement links TRBV3-1 (or the pseudogene TRBV3-2) to TRBJ2-2; possible D gene TRBD1, 5 bases. This CDR3 is built from 16 residues. CDR1 and CDR2 from the germline V gene are LGHDT and YNNKEL (reference sequence). The V end lost 1 base, the J end lost 6 bases, and 15 bases lay between the germline ends. Written as DNA, the CDR3 is TGTGCCAGCAGCCAAGGAGCGTTCAGCAGGGCCGGGGAGCTGTTTTTT. Protein sequence: CASSQGAFSRAGELFF.

V gene TRBV2 combines with J gene TRBJ2-3; D perhaps matches TRBD1 (5 bases). Per germline, CDR1 SNHLY and CDR2 FYNNEI. V was cut by 3 bases and J by 0 bases, with 13 bases left in between. This CDR3 spans 16 amino acids. The CDR3 reads CASSDWGGASTDTQYF. CDR3 bases: TGTGCCAGCAGTGATTGGGGCGGTGCTAGCACAGATACGCAGTATTTT.

The V and J genes are TRBV11-3 and TRBJ2-1; D remains ambiguous. The CDR3 is 14 residues long. Germline-derived CDR1 and CDR2 are SGHNT and YENEEA. The ends were cut back, 6 bases at V and 3 bases at J, with 12 bases in the middle. CDR3 sequence: CASSQRSDYNEQFF. The CDR3 DNA reads TGTGCCAGCAGTCAGAGGTCCGACTACAATGAGCAGTTCTTC.

This clone was seen once. The CDR3 spells CASSLVPPDRGNEQFF. The CDR3 region has the DNA TGCGCCAGCAGCTTGGTACCACCCGACAGGGGCAATGAGCAGTTCTTC. The J gene is TRBJ2-1, the V gene TRBV5-1; 8 positions match TRBD1. This CDR3 has 16 residues. CDR1 is SGHRS, CDR2 YFSETQ, per germline. The J segment lost 6 bases and the V segment lost 0 bases, leaving 8 bases of the junction unmatched.

This chain joins TRBV29-1 and TRBJ2-3; 10 bases fit TRBD2. The junction had 7 bases not matched to a gene; V was cut back by 7 bases and J by 3 bases. Germline-derived CDR1 and CDR2 are SQVTM and ANQGSEA. The CDR3 runs 14 residues. The DNA for the CDR3 is TGCAGCGGGGTACTAGCGGGGAGGACAGATACGCAGTATTTT. Amino acid sequence: CSGVLAGRTDTQYF.

This chain connects TRBV27 to TRBJ1-2; possible D gene TRBD1, 5 bases. The CDR3 contains 13 residues. V lost 6 bases, J lost 2 bases, and 10 bases lay in between. Germline V gene lookup returns CDR1 MNHEY and CDR2 SMNVEV (reference sequence). For the CDR3, the DNA is TGTGCCAGCAGCGACAGTTTGAACTATGGCTACACCTTC. It specifies CASSDSLNYGYTF.

This clone was detected only once. The rearrangement joins TRBV21-1 to TRBJ2-3; the table's D call, TRBD1, was not checked against the DNA. TRBV21-1 is marked as a pseudogene. The CDR3 has 20 amino acids. CDR3 sequence (DNA): TGTGCCAGCAGCAAAGTGGCGGGACAGTGGCCTTTCGCGGGCACAGATACGCAGTATTTT. This encodes CASSKVAGQWPFAGTDTQYF.

Here the CDR3 reads CSASGRRGAFF. CDR3 nucleotide sequence: TGCAGCGCCTCGGGACGCAGGGGTGCGTTCTTC. V gene TRBV29-1 combines with J gene TRBJ2-1; D might be TRBD1 (6 bases). CDR1 and CDR2 (germline): SQVTM, ANQGSEA. The CDR3 is 11 amino acids. Trimming took off 7 bases at V and 15 bases at J, with 19 bases between the two ends.

This clone appeared a few times. The chain recombines TRBV19 with TRBJ1-5, with TRBD1 as a possible D gene (5 bases). The CDR3 length is 14 residues. The germline gives CDR1 LNHDA, CDR2 SQIVND (reference sequence). The V gene lost 7 bases and the J gene lost 1 base, with 11 bases spanning the gap. CDR3 in amino acids: CASNRRDSNQPQHF. The CDR3 DNA sequence: TGTGCCAGTAATAGGAGGGACAGCAATCAGCCCCAGCATTTT.

The chain joins TRBV30 to TRBJ1-1; D is ambiguous. CDR1 and CDR2 (germline): GTSNPN, SVGIG (reference sequence). CDR3 size: 13 residues. V shed 4 bases and J shed 9 bases, with 18 bases lying between them. The CDR3 region is CAWKAGGFAKAFF. The CDR3 coding sequence is TGTGCCTGGAAAGCGGGTGGTTTCGCAAAAGCTTTCTTT.

CDR3: CASSIASGDNQPQHF. In DNA form, the CDR3 reads TGTGCCAGTAGTATCGCATCAGGGGACAATCAGCCCCAGCATTTT. The rearrangement links TRBV19 to TRBJ1-5, with D perhaps matching TRBD1 (6 bases). V was shortened by 3 bases and J by 3 bases, with 12 bases between the two germline ends. Germline V gene lookup returns CDR1 LNHDA and CDR2 SQIVND (reference sequence). The length of the CDR3 is 15 residues.

This clone was seen a handful of times. V and J are TRBV11-2 and TRBJ2-2; 8 bases match TRBD1. The V gene end was trimmed by 2 bases and the J gene end by 5 bases; junction bases not matched to a gene: 16. This CDR3 spans 19 amino acids. CDR1 and CDR2 from the germline V gene are SGHAT and FQNNGV. DNA of the CDR3: TGTGCCAGCAGCTTAAGTCAGCAACGAACAGGGGGACGGACCGGGGAGCTGTTTTTT. Translation gives CASSLSQQRTGGRTGELFF.

Worth noting for this clone: This sample also contains other DNA sequences that code for the same CDR3. V and J are TRBV3-1 (or the pseudogene TRBV3-2) and TRBJ1-5; 7 nucleotides line up with TRBD1. CDR3 length: 15 amino acids. Germline trimming cut 4 bases from V and 3 bases from J; bases unmatched to any gene: 6. Per the germline V gene, CDR1 is LGHDT and CDR2 is YNNKEL (reference sequence). CDR3 amino acids: CASSPRQGNNQPQHF. The CDR3 nucleotides read TGTGCCAGCAGCCCGAGACAGGGCAACAATCAGCCCCAGCATTTT.

The chain employs TRBV29-1 and TRBJ1-5; 8 nucleotides align to TRBD1. This CDR3 spans 14 amino acids. Trimming at V came to 6 bases and at J to 0 bases, leaving 4 bases not matched to a gene. From germline, CDR1 is SQVTM and CDR2 ANQGSEA. This chain's CDR3 is CSVWTGLSNQPQHF. The CDR3 DNA is TGCAGCGTCTGGACAGGGCTTAGCAATCAGCCCCAGCATTTT.

V and J are TRBV6-5 and TRBJ1-6; D not certain. Germline-derived CDR1 and CDR2 are MNHEY and SVGAGI. V lost 11 bases to trimming and J lost 8 bases, with 13 bases between them. The CDR3 has 12 amino acids. CDR3 amino acids: CASGRRDSPLHF. The CDR3 nucleotides are TGTGCCTCTGGACGGCGGGATTCACCCCTCCACTTT.

The chain joins TRBV15 to TRBJ1-1; D is unclear. The CDR3 has 13 amino acids. Trimming left V 0 bases short and J 1 base short, with 3 bases between. CDR1 is LNHNV and CDR2 is YYDKDF in the germline V gene (reference sequence). The CDR3 loop reads CATSRDKNTEAFF. The CDR3 bases are TGTGCCACCAGCAGAGACAAGAACACTGAAGCTTTCTTT.

The genes are TRBV6-5 and TRBJ2-5, with 10 bases matching TRBD1. Trimming took 6 bases from V and 4 from J; bases not matched to a gene: 8. The germline V gene encodes CDR1 MNHEY and CDR2 SVGAGI. The CDR3 sequence is 15 residues long. CDR3 loop: CASSPGTGARETQYF. The CDR3 DNA sequence: TGTGCCAGCAGCCCCGGGACAGGGGCGAGAGAGACCCAGTACTTC.

The chain recombines TRBV3-1 (or the pseudogene TRBV3-2) with TRBJ1-1, with TRBD1 identical over 9 bases. J lost 7 bases, V lost 1 base, and 4 bases had no gene match. Germline assignment: CDR1 LGHDT and CDR2 YNNKEL (reference sequence). The CDR3 has 14 amino acids. CDR3 nucleotide sequence: TGTGCCAGCAGCCAAGTACAGGGGGCCGGTGAAGCTTTCTTT. Its protein is CASSQVQGAGEAFF.

The chain is built from TRBV7-3 and TRBJ2-1, with D possibly matching TRBD2 (7 bases). The CDR3 length is 17 residues. Trimming removed 1 base from V and 6 bases from J, with 19 bases in between. Germline V gene data show CDR1 as SGHTA and CDR2 as FQGTGA. The CDR3 DNA follows: TGTGCCAGCAGCTTAAGAGGTCACTTGGGGGGGCGCAATGAGCAGTTCTTC. Translated: CASSLRGHLGGRNEQFF.